The 11 T cell receptor beta chains in this list originate from one sample, sequenced in a study of OX40 agonist ivuxolimab in advanced cancers. Library preparation used the immunoSEQ multiplex PCR assay. Here the immuneACCESS table is served through TCRdb, limited to in-frame sequences with V and J called. Missing clones are a known gap in these copies; in checked studies unresolved V genes cover under half, and the rest lacks a known reason. This sample holds about 55,000 clones; around 85% were observed only once. The ten top clones hold approximately 12% of the sample. The sample here was CD4+ or CD8+ T cells sorted from blood, taken in a trial of the OX40 agonist ivuxolimab. The receptor set was obtained from an adult with an advanced solid tumor such as melanoma, head and neck, liver or kidney cancer.

This chain links TRBV9 with TRBJ2-7; D is ambiguous. This CDR3 comprises 13 residues. From germline, CDR1 is SGDLS and CDR2 YYNGEE. V lost 0 bases and J 1 base, leaving 5 bases between the germline ends. The CDR3 region is CASSVGNSYEQYF. As DNA, the CDR3 is TGTGCCAGCAGCGTAGGGAATTCCTACGAGCAGTACTTC. The variable domain in full, completed from reference TRBV9 and TRBJ2-7, reads DSGVTQTPKHLITATGQRVTLRCSPRSGDLSVYWYQQSLDQGLQFLIQYYNGEERAKGNILERFSAQQFPDLHSELNLSSLELGDSALYFCASSVGNSYEQYFGPGTRLTVT.

This clone appeared a single time. The rearrangement joins TRBV5-6 to TRBJ2-2, with D possibly TRBD1 on 6 matching bases. Trimming took off 4 bases at V and 4 bases at J, with 11 bases between the two ends. Germline CDR1 SGHDT, CDR2 YYEEEE. The CDR3 runs to 14 residues. The DNA of the CDR3 is TGTGCCAGCAGCCCCGGGACACCCACCGGGGAGCTGTTTTTT. It codes for CASSPGTPTGELFF. The full variable domain, its missing parts supplied by reference TRBV5-6 and TRBJ2-2, is DAGVTQSPTHLIKTRGQQVTLRCSPKSGHDTVSWYQQALGQGPQFIFQYYEEEERQRGNFPDRFSGHQFPNYSSELNVNALLLGDSALYLCASSPGTPTGELFFGEGSRLTVL.

The chain has TRBV6-5 and TRBJ1-5; D is unresolved. CDR1 and CDR2 from the germline V gene are MNHEY and SVGAGI. The CDR3 has 13 residues. The V end lost 2 bases, the J end lost 4 bases, and 6 bases lay between the germline ends. The CDR3 coding sequence is TGTGCCAGCAGTTACGGGGTTAATCAGCCCCAGCATTTT. This encodes CASSYGVNQPQHF.

The chain joins TRBV4-2 to TRBJ2-3; D is uncertain. The CDR3 has 13 amino acids. From germline, CDR1 is LGHNA and CDR2 YNFKEQ. With 2 bases removed from V and 5 bases from J, the gap between germline ends came to 8 bases. The CDR3: CASSQSPLDTQYF. The CDR3 nucleotides are TGTGCCAGCAGCCAAAGCCCCTTAGATACGCAGTATTTT.

This chain joins TRBV5-6 and TRBJ2-7, with 11 bases matching TRBD2. The CDR3 spans 14 residues. CDR1 is SGHDT and CDR2 is YYEEEE in the germline V gene. V lost 6 bases and J lost 0; bases outside the gene matches: 2. CDR3 in amino acids: CASTLAGGSYEQYF. The DNA for the CDR3 is TGTGCCAGCACCCTAGCGGGGGGCTCCTACGAGCAGTACTTC. The full variable domain, its missing parts supplied by reference TRBV5-6 and TRBJ2-7, is DAGVTQSPTHLIKTRGQQVTLRCSPKSGHDTVSWYQQALGQGPQFIFQYYEEEERQRGNFPDRFSGHQFPNYSSELNVNALLLGDSALYLCASTLAGGSYEQYFGPGTRLTVT.

The genes are TRBV25-1 and TRBJ1-2; D is possibly TRBD1 (6 bases). The V gene lost 3 bases and the J gene lost 6 bases, with 14 bases spanning the gap. The CDR3 is 14 residues long. Germline V gene lookup returns CDR1 MGHDK and CDR2 SYGVNS. CDR3 residues: CASSDAPRGHGYTF. The DNA of the CDR3 is TGTGCCAGCAGTGATGCTCCCAGGGGACATGGCTACACCTTC.

J is TRBJ1-5 and V is TRBV28; D unresolved. The CDR3 contains 13 residues. Germline CDR1 and CDR2: MDHEN and SYDVKM. Trimming shortened V by 8 bases and J by 0 bases, and 8 bases separated the two germline ends. CDR3 nucleotide sequence: TGTGCCAGCGGTCGCCTTAGCAATCAGCCCCAGCATTTT. This encodes CASGRLSNQPQHF.

This chain connects TRBV2 to TRBJ2-7, with D uncertain. The CDR3 has 11 residues. Looked up from germline, CDR1 is SNHLY and CDR2 is FYNNEI. V was shortened by 3 bases and J by 4 bases, with 4 bases between the two germline ends. The CDR3 spells CASSDRYEQYF. The CDR3 DNA follows: TGTGCCAGCAGTGACAGGTACGAGCAGTACTTC. Using reference TRBV2 and TRBJ2-7 for the parts outside the CDR3, the full variable domain is EPEVTQTPSHQVTQMGQEVILRCVPISNHLYFYWYRQILGQKVEFLVSFYNNEISEKSEIFDDQFSVERPDGSNFTLKIRSTKLEDSAMYFCASSDRYEQYFGPGTRLTVT.

The genes are TRBV12-5 and TRBJ2-7, with D hard to call. Germline CDR1 is LGHNT and CDR2 is FRNRAP. V was pared by 2 bases and J by 5 bases, with 19 bases between. This CDR3 has 16 residues. CDR3 sequence: CASGLPHTTEINEQYF. The CDR3 DNA is TGTGCTAGTGGTTTGCCCCACACGACCGAAATCAACGAGCAGTACTTC.

This chain links TRBV13 with TRBJ2-5; D gene unclear. The CDR3 runs 13 residues. Looked up from germline, CDR1 is PRHDT and CDR2 is FYEKMQ (reference sequence). V was trimmed by 5 bases and J by 6 bases, leaving 13 bases between them. CDR3 in amino acids: CASSPGSEKTQYF. The CDR3 region has the DNA TGTGCCAGCAGCCCCGGGTCCGAGAAGACCCAGTACTTC. The entire variable domain, with the rest obtained from reference TRBV13 and TRBJ2-5, is as follows: AAGVIQSPRHLIKEKRETATLKCYPIPRHDTVYWYQQGPGQDPQFLISFYEKMQSDKGSIPDRFSAQQFSDYHSELNMSSLELGDSALYFCASSPGSEKTQYFGPGTRLLVL.

The chain combines TRBV18 with TRBJ2-3; D may be TRBD1 (5 bases). This CDR3 has 17 residues. Per the germline V gene, CDR1 is KGHSH and CDR2 is LQKENI. V lost 3 bases to trimming and J lost 0 bases, with 16 bases between them. The CDR3 coding sequence is TGTGCCAGCTCACCGAATCGTGGGGCTGCTAGCACAGATACGCAGTATTTT. Its protein is CASSPNRGAASTDTQYF.